The entry below gives a single T cell receptor (beta chain) sequence along with its context. The CDR3 length is 13 residues. Trimming shortened V by 4 bases and J by 8 bases, and 14 bases separated the two germline ends. Germline-derived CDR1 and CDR2 are SEHNR and FQNEAQ (reference sequence). The authors' processing: How many nucleated cells were present was estimated from reference gene primer amplification. The assay was immunoSEQ multiplex PCR, and TCRdb's table has in-frame clones only and misses some. The V and J calls and clone size are taken from that table; D and trimming were inferred from the DNA. The sample shows hundreds of thousands of clones, around 86% of them seen only once. This specimen comes from a study of blood T cell repertoires in COVID-19. Study summary: From the United States, Italy and Spain came samples of acute and convalescent COVID-19. The analysed material was cDNA or gDNA that came from T cells, B-cell-depleted T cells, or PBMCs.

Material: peripheral blood. The source of this sequence is a woman between 35 and 50 years old who had recovered from COVID-19. The rearrangement uses TRBV7-9 and TRBJ1-1; a weak D match, TRBD1 (5 bases). CDR3 bases: TGTGCCAGCAGCTACCAAGGGGTGGGAGAAGCTTTCTTT. Translating gives CASSYQGVGEAFF.